This T cell receptor (beta chain) stems from a study of PD-1 blockade in classical Hodgkin lymphoma. Study results and caveats: Relapsed/refractory patients reportedly had the lowest baseline TCR diversity, below newly diagnosed patients, who were below healthy donors.

Brentuximab vedotin exposure varied, and every patient relapsed after autologous stem cell transplantation. With regard to this clone: The antigen is unknown.

Repertoires were generated with immunoSEQ multiplex PCR, while TCRdb's copy carries only in-frame clones and drops some. The table records roughly 100,000 clones, approximately 90% of them present only once. The receptor was derived from a human donor with classical Hodgkin lymphoma. This material consisted of peripheral blood mononuclear cells (PBMCs), taken before the second cycle of nivolumab.

The CDR3 here is CASSTGTGTVSYNSPLHF. In DNA, the CDR3 is TGTGCCAGTAGTACCGGGACAGGGACTGTCTCCTATAATTCACCCCTCCACTTT. The chain links TRBV19 to TRBJ1-6; 9 nucleotides agree with TRBD1. The V gene's germline CDR1 is LNHDA and CDR2 SQIVND (reference sequence). The ends lost 4 bases at V and 0 bases at J; junction bases unmatched: 7. The CDR3 covers 18 residues.